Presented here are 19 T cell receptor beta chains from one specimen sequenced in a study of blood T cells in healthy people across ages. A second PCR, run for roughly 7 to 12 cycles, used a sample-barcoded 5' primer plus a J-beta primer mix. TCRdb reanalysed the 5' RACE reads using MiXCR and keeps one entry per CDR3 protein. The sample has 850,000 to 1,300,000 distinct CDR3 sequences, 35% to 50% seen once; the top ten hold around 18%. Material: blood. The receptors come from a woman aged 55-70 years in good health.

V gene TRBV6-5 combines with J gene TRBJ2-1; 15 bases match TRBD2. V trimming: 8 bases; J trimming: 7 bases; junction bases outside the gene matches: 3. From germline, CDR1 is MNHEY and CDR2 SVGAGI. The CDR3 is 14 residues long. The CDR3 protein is CASGLAGGRNEQFF. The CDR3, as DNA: TGTGCCAGCGGACTAGCGGGAGGGAGGAATGAGCAGTTCTTC.

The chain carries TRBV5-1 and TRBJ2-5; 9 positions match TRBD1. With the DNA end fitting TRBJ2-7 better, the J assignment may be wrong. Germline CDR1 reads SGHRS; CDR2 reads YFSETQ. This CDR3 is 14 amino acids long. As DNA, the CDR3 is TGCGCCAGCAGCTGGGGGGGACAGGGAAACGAGCAGTACTTC. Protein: CASSWGGQGNEQYF.

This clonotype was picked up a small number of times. CDR3 amino acids: CAWNGQGNQPQHF. CDR3 nucleotide sequence: TGTGCCTGGAACGGGCAGGGTAATCAGCCCCAGCATTTT. V is TRBV30 and J is TRBJ1-5; maybe TRBD1 (5 bases). Per germline, CDR1 GTSNPN and CDR2 SVGIG (reference sequence). Trimming shortened V by 4 bases and J by 4 bases, and 11 bases separated the two germline ends. The CDR3 has 13 amino acids.

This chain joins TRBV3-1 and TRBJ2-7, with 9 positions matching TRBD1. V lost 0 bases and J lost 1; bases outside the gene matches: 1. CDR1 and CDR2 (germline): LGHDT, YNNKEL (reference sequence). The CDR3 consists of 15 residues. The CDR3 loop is CASSQEDRGSYEQYF. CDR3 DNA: TGTGCCAGCAGCCAAGAGGACAGGGGATCCTACGAGCAGTACTTC.

The chain's CDR3 is CASGGFGQPQHF. For the CDR3, the DNA is TGTGCCAGCGGAGGGTTCGGGCAGCCCCAGCATTTT. The chain is built from TRBV6-5 and TRBJ1-5; D is unresolved. V shed 8 bases and J shed 7 bases, with 12 bases lying between them. The CDR3 runs 12 residues. Germline V lookup: CDR1 MNHEY, CDR2 SVGAGI.

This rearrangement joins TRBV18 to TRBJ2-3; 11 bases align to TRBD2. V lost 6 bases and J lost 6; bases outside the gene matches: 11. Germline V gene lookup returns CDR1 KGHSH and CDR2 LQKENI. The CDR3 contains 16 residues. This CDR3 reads CASSKATSGVSDTQYF. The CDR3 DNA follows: TGTGCCAGCTCCAAGGCGACTAGCGGGGTGAGCGATACGCAGTATTTT.

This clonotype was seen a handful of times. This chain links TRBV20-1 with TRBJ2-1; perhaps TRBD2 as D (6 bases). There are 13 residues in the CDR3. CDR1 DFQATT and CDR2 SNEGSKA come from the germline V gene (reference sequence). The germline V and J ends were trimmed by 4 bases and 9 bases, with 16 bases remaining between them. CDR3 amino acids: CSAIGPGETEQFF. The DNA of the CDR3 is TGCAGTGCTATCGGACCGGGGGAAACTGAGCAGTTCTTC.

CDR3 residues: CASKNNIQETQYF. CDR3 in DNA: TGTGCCAGCAAAAACAATATACAAGAGACCCAGTACTTC. The V gene is TRBV2, the J gene TRBJ2-5, with D hard to call. This CDR3 contains 13 residues. The V gene's germline CDR1 is SNHLY and CDR2 FYNNEI. The germline V and J ends were trimmed by 7 bases and 2 bases, with 11 bases remaining between them.

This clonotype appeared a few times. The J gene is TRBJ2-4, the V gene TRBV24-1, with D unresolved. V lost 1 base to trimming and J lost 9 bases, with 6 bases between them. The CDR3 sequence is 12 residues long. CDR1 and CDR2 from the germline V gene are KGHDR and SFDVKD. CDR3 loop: CATSDFKGIQYF. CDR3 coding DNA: TGTGCCACCAGTGATTTTAAAGGCATTCAGTACTTC.

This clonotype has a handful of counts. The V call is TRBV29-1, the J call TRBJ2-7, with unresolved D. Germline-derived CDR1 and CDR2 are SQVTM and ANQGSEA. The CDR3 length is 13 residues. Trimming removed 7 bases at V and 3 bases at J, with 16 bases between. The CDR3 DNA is TGCAGCGGTGAGAAGAGAAAGGGCTACGAGCAGTACTTC. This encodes CSGEKRKGYEQYF.

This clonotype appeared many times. The CDR3 spells CSGSFGNEQFF. In DNA, the CDR3 is TGCAGCGGGAGTTTCGGTAATGAGCAGTTCTTC. The gene calls are TRBV29-1 and TRBJ2-1, with no clear D. The CDR3 has 11 residues. Germline assignment: CDR1 SQVTM and CDR2 ANQGSEA. Trimming stripped 7 bases from V and 7 bases from J, with 11 bases between.

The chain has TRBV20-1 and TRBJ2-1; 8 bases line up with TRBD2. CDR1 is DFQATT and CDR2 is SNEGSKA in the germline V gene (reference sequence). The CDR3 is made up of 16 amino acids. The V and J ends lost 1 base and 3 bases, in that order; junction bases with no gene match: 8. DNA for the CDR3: TGCAGTGCTAGAGGTCTCGGAGCGGGAGTCTACAATGAGCAGTTCTTC. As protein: CSARGLGAGVYNEQFF.

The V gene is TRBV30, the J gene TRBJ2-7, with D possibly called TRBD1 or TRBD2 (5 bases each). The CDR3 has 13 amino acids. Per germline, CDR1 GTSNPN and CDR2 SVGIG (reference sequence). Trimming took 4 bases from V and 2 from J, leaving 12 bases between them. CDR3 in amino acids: CAWIKGRTYEQYF. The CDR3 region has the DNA TGTGCCTGGATAAAGGGACGGACCTACGAGCAGTACTTC.

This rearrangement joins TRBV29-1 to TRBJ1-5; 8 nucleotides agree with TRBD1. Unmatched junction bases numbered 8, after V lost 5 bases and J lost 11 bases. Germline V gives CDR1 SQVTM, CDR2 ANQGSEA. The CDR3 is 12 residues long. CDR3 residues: CSVRTGSETQHF. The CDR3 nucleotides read TGCAGCGTTAGGACAGGGTCCGAGACCCAGCATTTT.

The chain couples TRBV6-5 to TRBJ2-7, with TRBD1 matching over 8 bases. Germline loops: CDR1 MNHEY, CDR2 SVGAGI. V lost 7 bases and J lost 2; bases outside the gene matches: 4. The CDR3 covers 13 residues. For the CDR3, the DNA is TGTGCCAGCAAGGGACAGGATCCCTACGAGCAGTACTTC. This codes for CASKGQDPYEQYF.

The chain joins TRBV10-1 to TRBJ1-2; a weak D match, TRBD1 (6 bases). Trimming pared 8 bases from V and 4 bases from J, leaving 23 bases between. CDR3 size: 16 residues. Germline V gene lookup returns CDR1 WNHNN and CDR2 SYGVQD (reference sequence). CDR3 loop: CASASTANRVSYGYTF. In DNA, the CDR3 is TGCGCCAGCGCCTCCACCGCCAACAGGGTTAGCTATGGCTACACCTTC.

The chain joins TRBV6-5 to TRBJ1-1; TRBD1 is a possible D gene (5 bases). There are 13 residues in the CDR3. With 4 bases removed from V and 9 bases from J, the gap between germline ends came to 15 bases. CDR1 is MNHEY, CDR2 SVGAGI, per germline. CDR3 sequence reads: CASSLLDKKKAFF. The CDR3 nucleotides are TGTGCCAGCAGTTTATTGGACAAAAAAAAAGCTTTCTTT.

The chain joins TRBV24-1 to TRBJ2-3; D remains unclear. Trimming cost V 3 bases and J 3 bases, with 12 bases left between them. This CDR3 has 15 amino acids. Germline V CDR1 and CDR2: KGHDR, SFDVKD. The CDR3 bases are TGTGCCACCAGTGATCCCCGACATGGGACAGATACGCAGTATTTT. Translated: CATSDPRHGTDTQYF.

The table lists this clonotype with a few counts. This chain's CDR3 is CSLAWSSTDTQYF. CDR3 nucleotides: TGCAGCCTAGCGTGGTCTAGCACAGATACGCAGTATTTT. The chain joins TRBV29-1 to TRBJ2-3; D might be TRBD2 (6 bases). This CDR3 contains 13 residues. V lost 8 bases to trimming and J lost 0 bases, with 12 bases between them. CDR1 is SQVTM, CDR2 ANQGSEA, per germline.